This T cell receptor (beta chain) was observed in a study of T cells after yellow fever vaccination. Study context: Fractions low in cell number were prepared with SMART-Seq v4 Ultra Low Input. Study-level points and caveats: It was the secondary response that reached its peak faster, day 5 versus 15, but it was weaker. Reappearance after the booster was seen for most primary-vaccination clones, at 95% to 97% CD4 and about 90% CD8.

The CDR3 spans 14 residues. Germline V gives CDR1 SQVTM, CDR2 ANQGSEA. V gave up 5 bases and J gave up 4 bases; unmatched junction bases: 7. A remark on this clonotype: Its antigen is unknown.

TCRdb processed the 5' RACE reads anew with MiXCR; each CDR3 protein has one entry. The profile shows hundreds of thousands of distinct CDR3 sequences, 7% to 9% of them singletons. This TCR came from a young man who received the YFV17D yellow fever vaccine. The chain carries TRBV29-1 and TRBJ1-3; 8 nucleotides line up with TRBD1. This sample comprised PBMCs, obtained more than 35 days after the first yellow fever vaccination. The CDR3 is CSVLTGGSGNTIYF. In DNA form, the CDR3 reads TGCAGCGTTTTAACAGGGGGTTCGGGAAACACCATATATTTT.